The clone carrying this T cell receptor (beta chain) was counted only a few times. What was amplified from RNA transcripts were TCR beta CDR3 regions. Initially, a first-round RT-PCR of the TCR CDR3 employed the HTBI primer set. MiXCR, run by TCRdb on the multiplex PCR reads, gives a single entry per CDR3 protein. The table includes about 160,000 distinct CDR3 sequences, roughly 9.4% detected once. The data originate from a study of T cells in Graves' hyperthyroidism and ophthalmopathy. The CDR3 consists of 15 residues. Deletions cut 0 bases from V and 7 bases from J, with 15 bases between. CDR1 LGHDT and CDR2 YNNKEL come from the germline V gene (reference sequence).

The source of this sequence is a woman under 30 with Graves' hyperthyroidism that later progressed to Graves' ophthalmopathy. The chain is built from TRBV3-1 and TRBJ1-2; D ambiguous. The sequenced material came from blood. The CDR3 here is CASSQELGGPGGYTF. The CDR3 DNA reads as TGTGCCAGCAGCCAAGAATTAGGAGGGCCGGGTGGCTACACCTTC.